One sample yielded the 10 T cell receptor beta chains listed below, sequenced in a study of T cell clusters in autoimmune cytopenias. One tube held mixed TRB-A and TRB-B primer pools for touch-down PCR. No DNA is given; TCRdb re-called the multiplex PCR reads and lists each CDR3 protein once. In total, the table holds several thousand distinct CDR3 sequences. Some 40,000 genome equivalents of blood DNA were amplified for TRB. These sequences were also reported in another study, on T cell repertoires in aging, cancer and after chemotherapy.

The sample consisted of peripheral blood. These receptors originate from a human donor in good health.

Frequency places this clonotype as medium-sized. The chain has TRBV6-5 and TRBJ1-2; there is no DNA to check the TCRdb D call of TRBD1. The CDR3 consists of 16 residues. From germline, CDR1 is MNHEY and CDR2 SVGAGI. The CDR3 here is CASSWTGGYPSYGYTF.

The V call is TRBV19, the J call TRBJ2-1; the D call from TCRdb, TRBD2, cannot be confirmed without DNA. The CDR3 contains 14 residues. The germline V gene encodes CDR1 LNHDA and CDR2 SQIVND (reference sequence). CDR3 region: CASRVFGGGNEQFF.

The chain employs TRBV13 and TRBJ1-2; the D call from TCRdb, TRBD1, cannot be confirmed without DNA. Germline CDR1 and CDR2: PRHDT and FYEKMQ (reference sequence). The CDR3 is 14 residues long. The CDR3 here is CASSSGGGGNGYTF. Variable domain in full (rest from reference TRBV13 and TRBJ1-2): AAGVIQSPRHLIKEKRETATLKCYPIPRHDTVYWYQQGPGQDPQFLISFYEKMQSDKGSIPDRFSAQQFSDYHSELNMSSLELGDSALYFCASSSGGGGNGYTFGSGTRLTVV.

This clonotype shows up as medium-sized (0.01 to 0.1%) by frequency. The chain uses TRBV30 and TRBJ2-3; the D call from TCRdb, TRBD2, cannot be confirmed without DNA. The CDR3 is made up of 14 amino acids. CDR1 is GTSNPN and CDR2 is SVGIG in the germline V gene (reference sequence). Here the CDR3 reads CAWTLAGGPDTQYF.

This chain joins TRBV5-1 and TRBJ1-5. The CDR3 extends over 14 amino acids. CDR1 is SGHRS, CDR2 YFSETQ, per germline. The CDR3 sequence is CASSLDPDNQPQHF.

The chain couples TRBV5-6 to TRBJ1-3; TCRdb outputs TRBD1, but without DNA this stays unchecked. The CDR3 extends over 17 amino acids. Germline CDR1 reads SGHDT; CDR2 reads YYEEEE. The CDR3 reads CASSPGQPEAPGNTIYF.

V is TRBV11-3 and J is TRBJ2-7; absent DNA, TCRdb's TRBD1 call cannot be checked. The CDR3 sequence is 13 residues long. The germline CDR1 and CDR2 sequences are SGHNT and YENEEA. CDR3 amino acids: CASSHPLTYEQYF.

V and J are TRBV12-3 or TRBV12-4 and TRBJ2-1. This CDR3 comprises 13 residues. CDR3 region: CASSLGSGDEQFF.

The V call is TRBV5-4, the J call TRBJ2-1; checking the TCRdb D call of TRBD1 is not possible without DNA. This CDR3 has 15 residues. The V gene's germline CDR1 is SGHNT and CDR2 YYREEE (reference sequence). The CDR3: CASSSALTGGNEQFF. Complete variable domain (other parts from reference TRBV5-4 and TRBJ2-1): ETGVTQSPTHLIKTRGQQVTLRCSSQSGHNTVSWYQQALGQGPQFIFQYYREEENGRGNFPPRFSGLQFPNYSSELNVNALELDDSALYLCASSSALTGGNEQFFGPGTRLTVL.

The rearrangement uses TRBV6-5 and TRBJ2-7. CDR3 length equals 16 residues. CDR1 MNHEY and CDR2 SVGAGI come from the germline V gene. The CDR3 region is CASSYAGGLGSYEQYF.